This T cell receptor beta chain stems from a study of early T cells in non-severe SARS-CoV-2 infection. This clonotype has ten or more counts. The CDR3 has 16 amino acids. The V and J ends lost 1 base and 2 bases, in that order; junction bases with no gene match: 3. CDR1 and CDR2 (germline): SGHAT, FQNNGV. Molecules of cDNA were individually given unique molecular identifiers that were attached to them. MiXCR, run by TCRdb on the 5' RACE reads, gives a single entry per CDR3 protein. The profile covers more than 70,000 distinct CDR3 sequences, with roughly an eighth appearing a single time and around 15% taken by the ten largest.

Sequencing used whole blood. The chain recombines TRBV11-2 with TRBJ2-1, with 9 nucleotides matching TRBD2. The sequence was collected from an adult who was a healthcare worker with PCR-confirmed SARS-CoV-2 infection or an uninfected control (not recorded which). CDR3 sequence (DNA): TGTGCCAGCAGCTTAGGTCCTAGCGGGGCCTACAATGAGCAGTTCTTC. Translation gives CASSLGPSGAYNEQFF.